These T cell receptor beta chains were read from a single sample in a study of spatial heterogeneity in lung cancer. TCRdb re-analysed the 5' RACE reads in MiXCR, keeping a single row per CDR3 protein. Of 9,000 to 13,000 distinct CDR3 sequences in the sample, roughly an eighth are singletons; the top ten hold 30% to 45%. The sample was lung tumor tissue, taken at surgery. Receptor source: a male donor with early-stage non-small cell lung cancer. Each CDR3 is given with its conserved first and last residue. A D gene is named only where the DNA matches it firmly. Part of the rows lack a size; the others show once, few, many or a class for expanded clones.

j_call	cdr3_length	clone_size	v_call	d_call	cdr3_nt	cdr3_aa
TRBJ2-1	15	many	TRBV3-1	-	TGTGCCAGCAGCCCCAAGGGGCCATTCTACAATGAGCAGTTCTTC	CASSPKGPFYNEQFF
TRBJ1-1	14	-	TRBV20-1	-	TGCAGTGCGGTACGGGTGAGAGAACAACCCAAAGCTTTCTTT	CSAVRVREQPKAFF
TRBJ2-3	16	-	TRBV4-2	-	TGTGCCAGCAGCCTTCGGACAAGGGCTGAATTGGATACGCAGTATTTT	CASSLRTRAELDTQYF
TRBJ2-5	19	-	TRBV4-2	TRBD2	TGTGCCAGCAGCCAAGTCGCCACTAGCGGGGGCGCCTCCATGGAGACCCAGTACTTC	CASSQVATSGGASMETQYF
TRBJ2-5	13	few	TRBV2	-	TGTGCTAGCGAGGCGGGCGGGCTTGAGACCCAGTACTTC	CASEAGGLETQYF
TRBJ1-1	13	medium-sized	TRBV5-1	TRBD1	TGCGCCAGCAAAGGACAGGGCTACACTGAAGCTTTCTTT	CASKGQGYTEAFF
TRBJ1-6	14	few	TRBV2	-	TGTGCCAGCATTCATACGGACTATAATTCACCCCTCCACTTT	CASIHTDYNSPLHF
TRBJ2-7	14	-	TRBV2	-	TGTGCCAGCAGTGAAAAAGGGACGATCCACGAGCAGTACTTC	CASSEKGTIHEQYF
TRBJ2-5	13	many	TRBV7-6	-	TGTGCCAGCAGCCCGGGGCGGAGCCGAACCCAGTACTTC	CASSPGRSRTQYF
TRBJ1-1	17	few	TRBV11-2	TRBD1	TGTGCCAGCAGCTTAGTGACAGGGGGCGTTAGGAACACTGAAGCTTTCTTT	CASSLVTGGVRNTEAFF
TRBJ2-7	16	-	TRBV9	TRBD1	TGTGCCAGCAGCGTGATCGGTGGACAGGGATATGGCGAGCAGTACTTC	CASSVIGGQGYGEQYF
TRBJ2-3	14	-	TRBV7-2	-	TGTGCCAGCAGCTTAGCGGGAGCTGTAGATACGCAGTATTTT	CASSLAGAVDTQYF
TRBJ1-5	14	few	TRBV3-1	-	TGTGCCAGCAGCCAAGATGGCCGCAATCAGCCCCAGCATTTT	CASSQDGRNQPQHF
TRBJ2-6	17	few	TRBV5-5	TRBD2	TGTGCCAGCAGCTTGACTAGCGGGGGGGCCGGGGCCAACGTCCTGACTTTC	CASSLTSGGAGANVLTF